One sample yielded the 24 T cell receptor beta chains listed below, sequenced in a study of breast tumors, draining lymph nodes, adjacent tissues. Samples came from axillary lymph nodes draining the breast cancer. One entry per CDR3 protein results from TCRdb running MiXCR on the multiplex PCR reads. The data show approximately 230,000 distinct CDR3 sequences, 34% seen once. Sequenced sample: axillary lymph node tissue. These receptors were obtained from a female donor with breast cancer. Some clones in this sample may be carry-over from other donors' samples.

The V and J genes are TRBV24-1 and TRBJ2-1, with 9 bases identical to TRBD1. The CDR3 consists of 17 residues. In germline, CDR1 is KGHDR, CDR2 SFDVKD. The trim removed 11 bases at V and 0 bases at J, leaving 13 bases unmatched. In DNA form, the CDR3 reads TGTGCCAGCAGAGAGGGACAGGGCCTTAGCTCCTACAATGAGCAGTTCTTC. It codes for CASREGQGLSSYNEQFF.

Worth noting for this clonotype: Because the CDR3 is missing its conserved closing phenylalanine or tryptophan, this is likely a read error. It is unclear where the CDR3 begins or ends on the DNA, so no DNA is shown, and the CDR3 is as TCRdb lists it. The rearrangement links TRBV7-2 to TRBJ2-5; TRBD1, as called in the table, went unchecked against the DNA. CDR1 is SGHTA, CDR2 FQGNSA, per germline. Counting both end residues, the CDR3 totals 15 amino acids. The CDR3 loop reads CASSLGPGRSGTRTS.

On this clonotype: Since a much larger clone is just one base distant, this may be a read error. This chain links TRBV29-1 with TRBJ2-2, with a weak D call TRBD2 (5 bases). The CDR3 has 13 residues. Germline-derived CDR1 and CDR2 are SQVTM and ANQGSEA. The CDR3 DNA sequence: TGCAGCGTTGAACAGCAGAACACCGGGGAGCTGGTTTTT. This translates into CSVEQQNTGELVF.

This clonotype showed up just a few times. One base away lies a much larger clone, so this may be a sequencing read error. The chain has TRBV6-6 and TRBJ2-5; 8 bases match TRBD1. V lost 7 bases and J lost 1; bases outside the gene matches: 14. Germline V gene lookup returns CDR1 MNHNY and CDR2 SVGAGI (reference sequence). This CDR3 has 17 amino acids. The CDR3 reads CASIPQPGQVIQETQYF. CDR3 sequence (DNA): TGTGCCAGCATTCCACAGCCGGGACAGGTGATCCAAGAGACCCAGTACTTC.

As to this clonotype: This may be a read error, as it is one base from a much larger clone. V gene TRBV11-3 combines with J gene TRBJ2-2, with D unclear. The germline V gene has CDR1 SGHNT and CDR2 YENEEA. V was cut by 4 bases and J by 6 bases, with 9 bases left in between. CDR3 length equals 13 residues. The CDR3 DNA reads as TGTGCCAGCAGCTCCGAGACGGCCGGGGAGCTGTTTTTT. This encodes CASSSETAGELFF.

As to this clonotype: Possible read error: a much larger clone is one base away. The CDR3 loop is CSARDGREGVKQYF. In DNA, the CDR3 is TGCAGTGCTAGAGATGGACGGGAGGGGGTGAAACAGTACTTC. This chain connects TRBV20-1 to TRBJ2-5; 8 bases are a match to TRBD2. The length of the CDR3 is 14 residues. V lost 0 bases and J lost 11; bases outside the gene matches: 11. Germline V gene sequence: CDR1 DFQATT, CDR2 SNEGSKA (reference sequence).

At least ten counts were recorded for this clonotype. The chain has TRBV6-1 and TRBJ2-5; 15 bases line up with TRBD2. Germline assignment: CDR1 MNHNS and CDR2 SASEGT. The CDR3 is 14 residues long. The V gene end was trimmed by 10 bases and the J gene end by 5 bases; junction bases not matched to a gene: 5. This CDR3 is CATGLAGGRETQYF. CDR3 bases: TGTGCCACGGGACTAGCGGGGGGAAGGGAGACCCAGTACTTC.

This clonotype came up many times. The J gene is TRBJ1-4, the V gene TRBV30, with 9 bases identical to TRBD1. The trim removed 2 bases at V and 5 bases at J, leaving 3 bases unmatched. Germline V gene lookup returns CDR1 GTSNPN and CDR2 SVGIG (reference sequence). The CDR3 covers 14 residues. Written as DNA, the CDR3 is TGTGCCTGGAGTCCCGGGACAGGGAATGAAAAACTGTTTTTT. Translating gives CAWSPGTGNEKLFF.

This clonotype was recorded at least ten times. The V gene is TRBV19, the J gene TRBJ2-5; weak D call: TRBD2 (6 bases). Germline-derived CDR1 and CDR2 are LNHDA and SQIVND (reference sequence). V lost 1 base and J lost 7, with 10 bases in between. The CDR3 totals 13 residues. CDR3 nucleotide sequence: TGTGCCAGTAGTATAGTTGGGGGGACGACCCAGTACTTC. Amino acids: CASSIVGGTTQYF. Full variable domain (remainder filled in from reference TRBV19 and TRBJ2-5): DGGITQSPKYLFRKEGQNVTLSCEQNLNHDAMYWYRQDPGQGLRLIYYSQIVNDFQKGDIAEGYSVSREKKESFPLTVTSAQKNPTAFYLCASSIVGGTTQYFGPGTRLLVL.

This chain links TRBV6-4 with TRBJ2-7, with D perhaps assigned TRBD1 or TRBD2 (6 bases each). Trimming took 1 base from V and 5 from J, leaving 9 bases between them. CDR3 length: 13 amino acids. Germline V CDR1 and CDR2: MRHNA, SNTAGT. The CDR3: CASSDYGGHEQYF. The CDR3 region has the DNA TGTGCCAGCAGTGACTATGGGGGGCACGAGCAGTACTTC.

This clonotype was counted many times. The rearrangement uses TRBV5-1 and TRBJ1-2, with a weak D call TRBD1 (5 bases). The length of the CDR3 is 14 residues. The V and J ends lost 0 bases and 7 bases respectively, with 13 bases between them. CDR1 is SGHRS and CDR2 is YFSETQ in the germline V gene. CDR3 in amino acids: CASSLVSGGGGYTF. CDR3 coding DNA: TGCGCCAGCAGCTTGGTGTCGGGGGGAGGTGGCTACACCTTC.

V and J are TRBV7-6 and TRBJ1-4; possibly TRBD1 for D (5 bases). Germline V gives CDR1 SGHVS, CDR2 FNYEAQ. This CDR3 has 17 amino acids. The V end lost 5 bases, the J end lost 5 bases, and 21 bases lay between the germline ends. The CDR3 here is CASSPATSGGYNEKLFF. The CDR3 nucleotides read TGTGCCAGCAGCCCGGCGACTAGCGGGGGGTACAATGAAAAACTGTTTTTT.

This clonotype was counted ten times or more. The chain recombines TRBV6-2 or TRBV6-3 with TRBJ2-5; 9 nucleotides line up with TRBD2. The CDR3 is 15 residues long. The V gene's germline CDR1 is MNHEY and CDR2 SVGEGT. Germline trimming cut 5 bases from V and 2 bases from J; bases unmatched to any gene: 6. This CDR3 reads CASSPGLASQETQYF. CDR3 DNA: TGTGCCAGCAGTCCAGGACTAGCGTCGCAAGAGACCCAGTACTTC.

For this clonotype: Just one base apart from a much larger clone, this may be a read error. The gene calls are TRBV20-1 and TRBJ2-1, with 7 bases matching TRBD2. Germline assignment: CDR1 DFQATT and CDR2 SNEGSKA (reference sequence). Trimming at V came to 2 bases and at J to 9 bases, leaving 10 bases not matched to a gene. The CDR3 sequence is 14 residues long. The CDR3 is CSARPREAGTEQFF. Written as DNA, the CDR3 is TGCAGTGCTAGACCCCGGGAAGCGGGAACTGAGCAGTTCTTC.

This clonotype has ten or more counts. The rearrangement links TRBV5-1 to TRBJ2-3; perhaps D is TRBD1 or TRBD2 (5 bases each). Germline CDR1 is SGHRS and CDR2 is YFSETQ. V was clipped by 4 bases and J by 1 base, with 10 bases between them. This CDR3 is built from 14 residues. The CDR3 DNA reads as TGCGCCAGCAGCACGGTGGGGGGCACAGATACGCAGTATTTT. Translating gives CASSTVGGTDTQYF.

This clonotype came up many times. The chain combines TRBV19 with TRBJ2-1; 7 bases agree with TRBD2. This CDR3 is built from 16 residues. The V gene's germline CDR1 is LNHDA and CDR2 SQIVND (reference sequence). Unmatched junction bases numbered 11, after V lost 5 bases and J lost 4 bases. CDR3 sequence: CASSFRRDYTYNEQFF. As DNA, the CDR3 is TGTGCCAGTAGTTTCCGCCGGGACTACACATACAATGAGCAGTTCTTC.

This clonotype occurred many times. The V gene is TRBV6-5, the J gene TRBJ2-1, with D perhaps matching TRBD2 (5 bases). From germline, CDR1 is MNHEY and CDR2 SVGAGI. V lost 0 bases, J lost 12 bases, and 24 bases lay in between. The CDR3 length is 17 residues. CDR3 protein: CASSYSGVTEGPGWQFF. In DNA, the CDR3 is TGTGCCAGCAGTTACTCCGGGGTGACGGAAGGGCCCGGCTGGCAGTTCTTC.

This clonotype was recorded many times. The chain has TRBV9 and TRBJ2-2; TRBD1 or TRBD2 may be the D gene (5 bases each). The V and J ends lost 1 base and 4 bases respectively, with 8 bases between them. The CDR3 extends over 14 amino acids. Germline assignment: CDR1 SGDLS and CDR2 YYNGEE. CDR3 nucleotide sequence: TGTGCCAGCAGCGTATCAGGGAGCACCGGGGAGCTGTTTTTT. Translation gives CASSVSGSTGELFF.

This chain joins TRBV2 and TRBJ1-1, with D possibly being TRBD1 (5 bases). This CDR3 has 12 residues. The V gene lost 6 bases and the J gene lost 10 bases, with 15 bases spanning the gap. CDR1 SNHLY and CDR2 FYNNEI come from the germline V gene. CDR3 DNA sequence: TGTGCCAGCAGGAAAACCCAGGGCGGAGCTTTCTTT. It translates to CASRKTQGGAFF.

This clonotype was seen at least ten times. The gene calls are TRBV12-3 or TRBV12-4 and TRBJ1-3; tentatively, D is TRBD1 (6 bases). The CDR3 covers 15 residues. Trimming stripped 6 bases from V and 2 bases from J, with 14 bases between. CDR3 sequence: CASSLRGIAGNTIYF. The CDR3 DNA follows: TGTGCCAGCAGCCTCAGGGGCATTGCTGGAAACACCATATATTTT.

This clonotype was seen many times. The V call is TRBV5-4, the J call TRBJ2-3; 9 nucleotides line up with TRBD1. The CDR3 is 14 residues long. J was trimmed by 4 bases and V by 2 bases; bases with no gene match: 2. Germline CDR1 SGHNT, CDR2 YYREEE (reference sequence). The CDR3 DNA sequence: TGTGCCAGCAGCTTACAGGGGGCCGCAGATACGCAGTATTTT. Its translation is CASSLQGAADTQYF.

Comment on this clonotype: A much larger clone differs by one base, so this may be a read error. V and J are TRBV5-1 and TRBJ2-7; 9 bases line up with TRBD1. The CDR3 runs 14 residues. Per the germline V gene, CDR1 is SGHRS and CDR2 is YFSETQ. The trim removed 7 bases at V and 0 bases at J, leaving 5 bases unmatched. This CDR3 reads CASGGTGSSYEQYF. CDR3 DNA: TGCGCCAGCGGCGGGACAGGGAGCTCCTACGAGCAGTACTTC. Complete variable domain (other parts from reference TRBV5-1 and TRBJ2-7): KAGVTQTPRYLIKTRGQQVTLSCSPISGHRSVSWYQQTPGQGLQFLFEYFSETQRNKGNFPGRFSGRQFSNSRSEMNVSTLELGDSALYLCASGGTGSSYEQYFGPGTRLTVT.

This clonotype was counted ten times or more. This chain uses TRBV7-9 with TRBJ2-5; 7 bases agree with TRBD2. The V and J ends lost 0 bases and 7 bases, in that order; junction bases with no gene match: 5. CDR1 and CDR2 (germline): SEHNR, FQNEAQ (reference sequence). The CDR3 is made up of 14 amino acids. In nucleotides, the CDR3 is TGTGCCAGCAGCTTAGCGGGAGGGCCGGGGACCCAGTACTTC. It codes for CASSLAGGPGTQYF. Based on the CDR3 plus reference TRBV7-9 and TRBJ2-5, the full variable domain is DTGVSQNPRHKITKRGQNVTFRCDPISEHNRLYWYRQTLGQGPEFLTYFQNEAQLEKSRLLSDRFSAERPKGSFSTLEIQRTEQGDSAMYLCASSLAGGPGTQYFGPGTRLLVL.

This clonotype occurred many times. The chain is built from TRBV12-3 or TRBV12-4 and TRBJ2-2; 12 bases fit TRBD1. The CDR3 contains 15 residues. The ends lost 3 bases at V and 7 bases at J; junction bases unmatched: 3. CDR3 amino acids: CASSFWDRGRGELFF. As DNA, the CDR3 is TGTGCCAGCAGTTTTTGGGACAGGGGGCGCGGGGAGCTGTTTTTT.